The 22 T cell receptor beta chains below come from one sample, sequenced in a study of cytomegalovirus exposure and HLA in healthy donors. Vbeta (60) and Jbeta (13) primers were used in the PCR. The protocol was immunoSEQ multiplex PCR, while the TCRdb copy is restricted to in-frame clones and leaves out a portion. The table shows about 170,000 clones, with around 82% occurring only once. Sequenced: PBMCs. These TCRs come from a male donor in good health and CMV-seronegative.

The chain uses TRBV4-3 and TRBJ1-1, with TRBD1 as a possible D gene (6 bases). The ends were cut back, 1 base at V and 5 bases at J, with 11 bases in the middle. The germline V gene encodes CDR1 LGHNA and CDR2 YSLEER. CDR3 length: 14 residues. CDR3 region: CASSQGLGATEAFF. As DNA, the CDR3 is TGCGCCAGCAGCCAAGGGTTGGGGGCTACTGAAGCTTTCTTT.

The CDR3 DNA sequence: TGTGCCAGCAGCTCGTACAGGGGGTCCAATGAGCAGTTCTTC. It is translated as CASSSYRGSNEQFF. The rearrangement joins TRBV7-2 to TRBJ2-1; 8 nucleotides agree with TRBD1. Germline CDR1 reads SGHTA; CDR2 reads FQGNSA. The V and J ends lost 4 bases and 6 bases, in that order; junction bases with no gene match: 5. This CDR3 is built from 14 residues. The full variable domain, its missing parts supplied by reference TRBV7-2 and TRBJ2-1, is GAGVSQSPSNKVTEKGKDVELRCDPISGHTALYWYRQSLGQGLEFLIYFQGNSAPDKSGLPSDRFSAERTGGSVSTLTIQRTQQEDSAVYLCASSSYRGSNEQFFGPGTRLTVL.

CDR3: CASSQGQGRNEKLFF. The DNA for the CDR3 is TGTGCCAGCAGTCAGGGACAGGGGAGGAATGAAAAACTGTTTTTT. This sequence joins TRBV6-1 and TRBJ1-4; 10 bases fit TRBD1. V was pared by 5 bases and J by 5 bases, with 5 bases of the junction left unmatched. CDR1 is MNHNS and CDR2 is SASEGT in the germline V gene. The CDR3 covers 15 residues.

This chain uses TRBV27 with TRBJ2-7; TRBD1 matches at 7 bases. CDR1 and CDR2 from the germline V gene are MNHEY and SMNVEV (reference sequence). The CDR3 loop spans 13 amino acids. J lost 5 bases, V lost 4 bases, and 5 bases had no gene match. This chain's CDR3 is CASSYDRVHEQYF. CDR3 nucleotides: TGTGCCAGCAGTTATGACAGGGTCCACGAGCAGTACTTC.

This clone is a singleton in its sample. The CDR3, as DNA: TGTGCCAGCAGCTTAAGGGGGGGCGTGTTTGGCTACGAGCAGTACTTC. This translates into CASSLRGGVFGYEQYF. This chain links TRBV13 with TRBJ2-7, with D perhaps matching TRBD2 (7 bases). V was clipped by 2 bases and J by 3 bases, with 17 bases between them. Germline CDR1 is PRHDT and CDR2 is FYEKMQ (reference sequence). CDR3 length equals 16 residues.

In DNA, the CDR3 is TGTGCCAGCTCATCCAAGAACACTGAAGCTTTCTTT. As protein: CASSSKNTEAFF. The chain uses TRBV18 and TRBJ1-1; no definite D call. The CDR3 is 12 residues long. Trimming removed 5 bases from V and 1 base from J, with 5 bases in between. The V gene's germline CDR1 is KGHSH and CDR2 LQKENI.

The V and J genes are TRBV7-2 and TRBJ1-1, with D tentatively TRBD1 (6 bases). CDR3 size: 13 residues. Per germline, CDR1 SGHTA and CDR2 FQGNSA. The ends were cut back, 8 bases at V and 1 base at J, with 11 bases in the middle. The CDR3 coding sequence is TGTGCCAGCGCCTGGGGGCGGAACACTGAAGCTTTCTTT. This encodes CASAWGRNTEAFF.

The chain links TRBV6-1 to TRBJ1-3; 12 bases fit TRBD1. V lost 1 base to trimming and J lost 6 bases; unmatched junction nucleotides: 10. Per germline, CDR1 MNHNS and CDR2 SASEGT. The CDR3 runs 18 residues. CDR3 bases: TGTGCCAGCAGTGAAGTCTCCCACCGGGACAGGGGGCAAAACACCATATATTTT. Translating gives CASSEVSHRDRGQNTIYF.

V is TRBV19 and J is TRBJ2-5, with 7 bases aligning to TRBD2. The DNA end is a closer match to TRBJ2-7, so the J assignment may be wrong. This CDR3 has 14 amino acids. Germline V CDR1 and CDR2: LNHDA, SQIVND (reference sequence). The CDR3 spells CASSPFGGFDEQYF. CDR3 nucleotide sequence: TGTGCCAGTAGTCCCTTCGGGGGGTTCGACGAGCAGTACTTC.

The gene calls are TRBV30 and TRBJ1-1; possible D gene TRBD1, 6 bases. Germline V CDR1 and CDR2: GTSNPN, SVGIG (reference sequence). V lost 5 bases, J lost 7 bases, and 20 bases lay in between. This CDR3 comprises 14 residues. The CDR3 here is CAWVDRGKHNEAFF. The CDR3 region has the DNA TGTGCCTGGGTGGACAGAGGAAAACACAATGAAGCTTTCTTT.

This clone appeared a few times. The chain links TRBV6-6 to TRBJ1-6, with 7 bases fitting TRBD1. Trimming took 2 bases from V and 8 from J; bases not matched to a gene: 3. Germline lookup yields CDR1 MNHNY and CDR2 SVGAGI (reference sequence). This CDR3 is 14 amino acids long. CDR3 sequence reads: CASSYRGRDSPLHF. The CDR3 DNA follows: TGTGCCAGCAGTTACAGGGGGCGAGATTCACCCCTCCACTTT.

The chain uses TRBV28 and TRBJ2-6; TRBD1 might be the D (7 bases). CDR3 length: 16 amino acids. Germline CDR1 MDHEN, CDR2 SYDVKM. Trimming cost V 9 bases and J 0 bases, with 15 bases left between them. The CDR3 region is CASRQGGPSGANVLTF. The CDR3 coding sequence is TGTGCCAGTAGACAGGGAGGCCCCTCTGGGGCCAACGTCCTGACTTTC.

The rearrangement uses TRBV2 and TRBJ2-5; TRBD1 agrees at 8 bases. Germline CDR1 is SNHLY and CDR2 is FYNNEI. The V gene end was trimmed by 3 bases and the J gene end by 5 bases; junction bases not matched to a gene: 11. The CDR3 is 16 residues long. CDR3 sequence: CASSDLGQGAGETQYF. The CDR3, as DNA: TGTGCCAGCAGTGACCTGGGGCAGGGGGCTGGGGAGACCCAGTACTTC. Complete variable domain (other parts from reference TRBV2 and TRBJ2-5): EPEVTQTPSHQVTQMGQEVILRCVPISNHLYFYWYRQILGQKVEFLVSFYNNEISEKSEIFDDQFSVERPDGSNFTLKIRSTKLEDSAMYFCASSDLGQGAGETQYFGPGTRLLVL.

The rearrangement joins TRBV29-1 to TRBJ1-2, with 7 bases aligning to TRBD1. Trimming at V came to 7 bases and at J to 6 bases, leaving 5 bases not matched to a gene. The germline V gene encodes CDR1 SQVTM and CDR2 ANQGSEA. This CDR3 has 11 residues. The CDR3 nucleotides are TGCAGCGGTAGACAGGGTCATGGCTACACCTTC. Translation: CSGRQGHGYTF. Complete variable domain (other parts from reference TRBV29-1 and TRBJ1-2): SAVISQKPSRDICQRGTSLTIQCQVDSQVTMMFWYRQQPGQSLTLIATANQGSEATYESGFVIDKFPISRPNLTFSTLTVSNMSPEDSSIYLCSGRQGHGYTFGSGTRLTVV.

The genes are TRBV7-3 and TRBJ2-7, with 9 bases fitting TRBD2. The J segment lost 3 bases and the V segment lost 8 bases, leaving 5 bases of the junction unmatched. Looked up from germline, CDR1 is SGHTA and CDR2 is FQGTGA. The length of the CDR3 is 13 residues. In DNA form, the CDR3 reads TGTGCCAGCGCGGGGGGGAATGACTACGAGCAGTACTTC. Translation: CASAGGNDYEQYF.

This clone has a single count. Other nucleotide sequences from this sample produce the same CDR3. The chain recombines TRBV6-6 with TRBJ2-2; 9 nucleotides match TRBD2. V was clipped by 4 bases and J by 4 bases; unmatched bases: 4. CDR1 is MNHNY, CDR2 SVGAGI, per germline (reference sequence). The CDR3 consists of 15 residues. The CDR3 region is CASSFKRGATGELFF. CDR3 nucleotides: TGTGCCAGCAGTTTCAAGCGGGGGGCCACCGGGGAGCTGTTTTTT.

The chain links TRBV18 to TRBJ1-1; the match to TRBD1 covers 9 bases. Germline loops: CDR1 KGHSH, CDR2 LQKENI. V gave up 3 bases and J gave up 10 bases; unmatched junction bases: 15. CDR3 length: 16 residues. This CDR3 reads CASSPLLRTGGEIAFF. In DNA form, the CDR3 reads TGTGCCAGCTCACCGCTTCTACGAACAGGGGGCGAGATAGCTTTCTTT.

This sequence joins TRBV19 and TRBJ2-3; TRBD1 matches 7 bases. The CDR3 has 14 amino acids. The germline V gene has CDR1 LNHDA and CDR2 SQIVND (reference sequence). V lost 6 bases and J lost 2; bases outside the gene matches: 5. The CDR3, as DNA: TGTGCCAGTAGGACCGGGACAGCCACAGATACGCAGTATTTT. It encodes CASRTGTATDTQYF.

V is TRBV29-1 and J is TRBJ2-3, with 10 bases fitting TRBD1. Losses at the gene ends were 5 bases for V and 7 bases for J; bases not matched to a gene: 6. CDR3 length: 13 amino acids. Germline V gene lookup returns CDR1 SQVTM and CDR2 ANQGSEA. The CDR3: CSVTTGGSYTQYF. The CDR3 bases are TGCAGCGTTACGACAGGGGGCTCGTATACGCAGTATTTT.

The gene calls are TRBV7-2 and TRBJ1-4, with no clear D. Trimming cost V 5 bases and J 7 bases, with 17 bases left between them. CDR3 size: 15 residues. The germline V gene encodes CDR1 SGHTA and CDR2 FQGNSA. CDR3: CASSPPGRRIEKLFF. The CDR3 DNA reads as TGTGCCAGCAGCCCGCCCGGCAGGAGGATTGAAAAACTGTTTTTT.

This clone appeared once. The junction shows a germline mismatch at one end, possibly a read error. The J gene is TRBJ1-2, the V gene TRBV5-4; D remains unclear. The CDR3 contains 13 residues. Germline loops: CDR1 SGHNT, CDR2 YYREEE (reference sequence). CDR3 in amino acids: CASSIGRSEGGSF. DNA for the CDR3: TGTGCCAGCAGCATCGGACGGAGCGAGGGAGGGTCCTTC.

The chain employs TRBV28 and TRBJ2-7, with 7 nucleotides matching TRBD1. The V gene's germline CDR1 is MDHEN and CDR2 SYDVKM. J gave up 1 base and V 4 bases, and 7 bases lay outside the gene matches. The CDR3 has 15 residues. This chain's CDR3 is CASSSGQVASYEQYF. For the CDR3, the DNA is TGTGCCAGCAGTTCCGGACAGGTTGCGTCCTACGAGCAGTACTTC.